This TCR beta chain was captured by sequencing in a study of human T cells and chemical hapten exposure. In the study overall: Throughout the roughly 26-week study, diphenylcyclopropenone was applied weekly to the patients' scalps. Predominantly women, the patients had alopecia areata, totalis or universalis.

The CDR3 has 16 residues. CDR1 is ENHRY, CDR2 SYGVKD, per germline. Trimming took 0 bases from V and 3 from J; bases not matched to a gene: 4. Study-level results: Relative to controls, expanded TCRs formed significantly more large CDR3 similarity clusters.

In its sample, this clonotype was seen many times. Antigen unknown. In the library, unique molecular identifiers were attached to individual cDNA molecules. TCRdb recomputed calls from the RACE reads with MiXCR, one row per CDR3 protein. The sample lists 39,000 or so distinct CDR3 sequences; more than 3% were seen once. As to time point: patch test 1, 2 weeks after DPC sensitization. Indicated treatment: therapeutic diphenylcyclopropenone sensitization with weekly scalp DPC. Unseparated into fractions, whole blood served as the source from which total RNA was extracted. The receptor was derived from a man between 50 and 59 years old with alopecia areata. Some clones in this sample may be carry-over from other donors' samples. The material was whole blood, obtained in connection with sensitization to the hapten diphenylcyclopropenone (DPC). This chain joins TRBV10-3 and TRBJ1-5, with 8 bases identical to TRBD1. This CDR3 is CAISESRQGFNQPQHF. CDR3 nucleotide sequence: TGTGCCATCAGTGAGTCGAGACAGGGGTTCAATCAGCCCCAGCATTTT.